This TCR beta chain comes out of a study of long-term antiretroviral therapy in people with HIV. Investigators performed immunoSEQ version v3.0 at survey level. Some clones are missing from TCRdb's copy, which holds only in-frame ones; the method was immunoSEQ multiplex PCR. The sample holds about 28,000 clones, 65% to 85% seen once. The study, taken as a whole, reports: No data on ART adherence, viral resistance or therapy changes. The range of CDR3 lengths in HIV repertoires proved narrower than that found in controls. Gathering of blood took place between 2004 and 2017, possibly under older ART regimens. Diversity measured after ART increased yet remained under transplant donor controls.

The ends were cut back, 7 bases at V and 0 bases at J, with 15 bases in the middle. This CDR3 contains 15 residues. The germline CDR1 and CDR2 sequences are MDHEN and SYDVKM. Notes on this clone: Its matching antigen is unknown.

The gene calls are TRBV28 and TRBJ1-1; D is uncertain. The sequence was collected from a middle-aged man with HIV. The input for sequencing was unsorted PBMCs, taken 3 years after starting antiretroviral therapy. The CDR3 protein is CASISAGPLNTEAFF. In nucleotides, the CDR3 is TGTGCCAGCATCTCCGCCGGTCCTCTGAACACTGAAGCTTTCTTT.